The 12 T cell receptor beta chains given below trace back to one sample, sequenced in a study of graft-versus-host responses after intestinal transplantation. Some clones are missing from TCRdb's copy, which holds only in-frame ones; the method was immunoSEQ multiplex PCR. Of about 20,000 clones listed, about half are singletons. This specimen consisted of alloreactive CD4+ T cells from a mixed lymphocyte reaction culture, obtained before intestinal transplant. Stated subset: CFSE-low proliferating T cells sorted from roughly 6-day pre-transplant mixed lymphocyte reaction (GvH or HvG direction). The receptors stem from a human patient who received an intestinal transplant.

The chain recombines TRBV19 with TRBJ1-2, with 8 bases that match TRBD1. The trim removed 5 bases at V and 14 bases at J, leaving 10 bases unmatched. Germline V CDR1 and CDR2: LNHDA, SQIVND (reference sequence). The CDR3 is 12 residues long. The CDR3, as DNA: TGTGCCAGTAGTCCAGGGGGCATTTTTGCTACCTTC. Its translation: CASSPGGIFATF.

The V call is TRBV5-1, the J call TRBJ2-1; 7 bases map to TRBD2. This CDR3 comprises 15 residues. Trimming removed 0 bases from V and 3 bases from J; junction bases left unmatched: 3. Germline V gives CDR1 SGHRS, CDR2 YFSETQ. For the CDR3, the DNA is TGCGCCAGCAGCTTGGTTACGGGAGGCTACAATGAGCAGTTCTTC. This codes for CASSLVTGGYNEQFF.

This clone occurred a few times. The chain couples TRBV10-3 to TRBJ1-1; a weak D match, TRBD1 (5 bases). V was trimmed by 8 bases and J by 1 base, leaving 11 bases between them. Germline lookup yields CDR1 ENHRY and CDR2 SYGVKD. The CDR3 spans 13 residues. The CDR3 here is CAIVSRENTEAFF. CDR3 DNA sequence: TGTGCCATCGTCTCCAGGGAGAACACTGAAGCTTTCTTT.

This clone was counted between two and nine times. The chain employs TRBV6-1 and TRBJ1-2, with 7 bases identical to TRBD1. Germline V gives CDR1 MNHNS, CDR2 SASEGT. The CDR3 consists of 13 residues. Trimming cost V 6 bases and J 3 bases; bases outside gene matches: 4. CDR3 in DNA: TGTGCCAGCAGAGGACAGGCGTACTATGGCTACACCTTC. This translates into CASRGQAYYGYTF.

The chain employs TRBV7-3 and TRBJ2-3, with 10 bases lining up with TRBD2. The V and J ends lost 5 bases and 7 bases, in that order; junction bases with no gene match: 6. The germline CDR1 and CDR2 sequences are SGHTA and FQGTGA. The CDR3 extends over 14 amino acids. The CDR3 loop reads CASSDGTSAHTQYF. DNA for the CDR3: TGTGCCAGCAGCGACGGGACTAGCGCACATACGCAGTATTTT. Variable domain in full (rest from reference TRBV7-3 and TRBJ2-3): GAGVSQTPSNKVTEKGKYVELRCDPISGHTALYWYRQSLGQGPEFLIYFQGTGAADDSGLPNDRFFAVRPEGSVSTLKIQRTERGDSAVYLCASSDGTSAHTQYFGPGTRLTVL.

The chain joins TRBV11-1 to TRBJ1-1; 9 positions agree with TRBD1. Losses at the gene ends were 5 bases for V and 5 bases for J; bases not matched to a gene: 3. The CDR3 has 13 residues. Germline V gene lookup returns CDR1 SGHAT and CDR2 FQDESV (reference sequence). The CDR3 DNA is TGTGCCAGCAGCAGGGACAGGGTGACTGAAGCTTTCTTT. As protein: CASSRDRVTEAFF.

The rearrangement joins TRBV7-6 to TRBJ2-5; 11 nucleotides line up with TRBD2. The germline V gene has CDR1 SGHVS and CDR2 FNYEAQ. J was trimmed by 4 bases and V by 5 bases; bases with no gene match: 9. The length of the CDR3 is 16 residues. CDR3 region: CASSRPLLAGVETQYF. DNA of the CDR3: TGTGCCAGCAGCCGACCATTACTAGCGGGGGTAGAGACCCAGTACTTC. The whole variable domain, remainder taken from reference TRBV7-6 and TRBJ2-5, is GAGVSQSPRYKVTKRGQDVALRCDPISGHVSLYWYRQALGQGPEFLTYFNYEAQQDKSGLPNDRFSAERPEGSISTLTIQRTEQRDSAMYRCASSRPLLAGVETQYFGPGTRLLVL.

The chain joins TRBV6-5 to TRBJ1-2; D remains ambiguous. This CDR3 region has 14 residues. In germline, CDR1 is MNHEY, CDR2 SVGAGI. Trimming stripped 2 bases from V and 4 bases from J, with 11 bases between. DNA for the CDR3: TGTGCCAGCAGTTACCTCGGAGACGGCTATGGCTACACCTTC. Protein product: CASSYLGDGYGYTF.

The chain employs TRBV5-1 and TRBJ1-1, with 8 bases lining up with TRBD1. Trimming at V came to 4 bases and at J to 3 bases, leaving 5 bases not matched to a gene. Germline loops: CDR1 SGHRS, CDR2 YFSETQ. The CDR3 consists of 14 residues. CDR3 in amino acids: CASSPQGAHTEAFF. The CDR3 DNA sequence: TGCGCCAGCAGCCCGCAGGGGGCCCACACTGAAGCTTTCTTT.

This chain links TRBV7-2 with TRBJ1-5; a possible D gene is TRBD1 (5 bases). This CDR3 has 12 residues. From germline, CDR1 is SGHTA and CDR2 FQGNSA. Trimming left V 4 bases short and J 8 bases short, with 9 bases between. CDR3 protein: CASSWGGEPQHF. The DNA for the CDR3 is TGTGCCAGCAGCTGGGGGGGAGAGCCCCAGCATTTT.

The rearrangement joins TRBV6-1 to TRBJ1-1; D is undetermined. The germline gives CDR1 MNHNS, CDR2 SASEGT. V was shortened by 7 bases and J by 1 base, with 7 bases between the two germline ends. The length of the CDR3 is 12 residues. CDR3 loop: CASKERNTEAFF. DNA of the CDR3: TGTGCCAGCAAGGAGAGGAACACTGAAGCTTTCTTT.

The gene calls are TRBV7-2 and TRBJ2-2, with 11 nucleotides matching TRBD2. Germline CDR1 and CDR2: SGHTA and FQGNSA. The length of the CDR3 is 17 residues. V lost 5 bases, J lost 4 bases, and 9 bases stayed unmatched. CDR3 DNA: TGTGCCAGCAGCGCCCCCGGCCTAGCGGGGGGCACCGGGGAGCTGTTTTTT. Its translation: CASSAPGLAGGTGELFF.